This TCR beta chain was recorded in a study of identical twins. In this sample, this clonotype turned up a few times. The antigen remains unidentified. Every sampled donor was Caucasian and healthy. TCRdb fed the 5' RACE reads into MiXCR, producing one record per CDR3 protein. Of approximately 670,000 distinct CDR3 sequences in the sample, around 6.1% were seen once. V was pared by 0 bases and J by 2 bases, with 8 bases between. The V gene's germline CDR1 is MNHEY and CDR2 SVGAGI. This CDR3 region has 14 residues. Overall study results and limits: Reduced insertions were recorded for abundant cord blood beta clonotypes, with no such pattern in memory repertoires. Models came in too low on out-of-frame TCR alpha sharing in monozygotic twins.

This chain joins TRBV6-5 and TRBJ2-7; D perhaps matches TRBD2 (5 bases). This TCR was sampled from a man aged 18 to 30 in good health. The sequenced sample was naive T cells sorted from blood. The CDR3 DNA reads TGTGCCAGCAGTTACTCGAGGGTGGCCTACGAGCAGTACGTC. Amino acid sequence: CASSYSRVAYEQYV.